This section outlines one T cell receptor beta chain sequence together with its context. This CDR3 contains 16 residues. V was trimmed by 0 bases and J by 0 bases, leaving 9 bases between them. Germline V lookup: CDR1 ENHRY, CDR2 SYGVKD. This sample is drawn from a study of T-cell memory formation after mild COVID-19. Constant-segment primers served in 5'RACE that generated TCR alpha and TCR beta cDNA libraries bearing sample barcodes and UMIs. TCRdb processed the 5' RACE reads anew with MiXCR; each CDR3 protein has one entry. The repertoire holds some 410,000 distinct CDR3 sequences, with 23% as singletons.

The rearrangement uses TRBV10-3 and TRBJ2-1; D remains unclear. The sequenced sample was PBMCs or a T cell subset sorted from them (not recorded which). The origin of this receptor is an adult woman who had mild COVID-19 (a few samples of this study predate the infection). Cell type and time point are not known. Here the CDR3 reads CAISESVGDSYNEQFF. The CDR3 DNA reads TGTGCCATCAGTGAGTCCGTGGGCGACTCCTACAATGAGCAGTTCTTC.